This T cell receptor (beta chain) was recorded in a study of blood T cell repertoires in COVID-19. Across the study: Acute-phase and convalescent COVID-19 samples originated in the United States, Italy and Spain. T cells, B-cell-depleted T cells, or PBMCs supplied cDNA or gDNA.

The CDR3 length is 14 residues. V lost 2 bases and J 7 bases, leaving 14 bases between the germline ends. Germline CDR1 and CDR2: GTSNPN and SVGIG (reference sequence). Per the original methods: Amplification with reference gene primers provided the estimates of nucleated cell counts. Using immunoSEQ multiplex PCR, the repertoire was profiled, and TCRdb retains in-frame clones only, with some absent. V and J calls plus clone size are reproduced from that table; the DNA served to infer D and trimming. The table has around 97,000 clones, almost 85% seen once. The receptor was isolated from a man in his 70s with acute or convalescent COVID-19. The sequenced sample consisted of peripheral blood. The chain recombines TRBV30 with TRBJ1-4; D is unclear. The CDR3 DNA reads TGTGCCTGGAGTCGGTCGATACGGGGTGAAAAACTGTTTTTT. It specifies CAWSRSIRGEKLFF.